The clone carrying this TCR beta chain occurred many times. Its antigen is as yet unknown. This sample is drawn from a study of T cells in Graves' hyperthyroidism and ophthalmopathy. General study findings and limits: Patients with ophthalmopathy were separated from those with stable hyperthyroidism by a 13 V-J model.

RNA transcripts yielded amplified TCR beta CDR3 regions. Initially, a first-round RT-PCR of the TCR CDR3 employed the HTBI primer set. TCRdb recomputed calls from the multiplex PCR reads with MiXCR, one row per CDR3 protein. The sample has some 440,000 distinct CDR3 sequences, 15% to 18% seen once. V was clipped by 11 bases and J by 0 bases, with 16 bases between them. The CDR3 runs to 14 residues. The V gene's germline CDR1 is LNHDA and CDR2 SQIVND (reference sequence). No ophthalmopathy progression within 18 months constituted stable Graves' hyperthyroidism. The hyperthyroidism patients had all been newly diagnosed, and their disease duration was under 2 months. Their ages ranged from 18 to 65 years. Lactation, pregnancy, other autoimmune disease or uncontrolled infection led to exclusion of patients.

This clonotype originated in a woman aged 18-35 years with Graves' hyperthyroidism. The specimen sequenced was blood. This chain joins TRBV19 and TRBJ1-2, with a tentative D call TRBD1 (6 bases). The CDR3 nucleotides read TGTGCCCCGACCTCCCCAGGGGCTAACTATGGCTACACCTTC. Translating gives CAPTSPGANYGYTF. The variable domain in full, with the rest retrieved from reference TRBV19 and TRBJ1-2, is DGGITQSPKYLFRKEGQNVTLSCEQNLNHDAMYWYRQDPGQGLRLIYYSQIVNDFQKGDIAEGYSVSREKKESFPLTVTSAQKNPTAFYLCAPTSPGANYGYTFGSGTRLTVV.